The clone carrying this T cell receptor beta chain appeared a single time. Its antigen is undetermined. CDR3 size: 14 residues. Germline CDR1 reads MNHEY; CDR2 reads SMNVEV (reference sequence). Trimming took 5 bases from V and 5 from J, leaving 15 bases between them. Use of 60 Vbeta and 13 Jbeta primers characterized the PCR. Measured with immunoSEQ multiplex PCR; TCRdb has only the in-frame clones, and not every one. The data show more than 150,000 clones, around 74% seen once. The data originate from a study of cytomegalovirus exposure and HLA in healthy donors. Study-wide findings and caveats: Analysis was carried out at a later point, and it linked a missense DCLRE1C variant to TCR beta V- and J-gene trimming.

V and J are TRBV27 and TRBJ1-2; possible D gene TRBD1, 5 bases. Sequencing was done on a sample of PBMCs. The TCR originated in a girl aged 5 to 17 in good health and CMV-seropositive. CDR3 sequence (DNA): TGTGCCAGCAGTGGGTTAGGGGCCATGTATGGCTACACCTTC. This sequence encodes CASSGLGAMYGYTF.